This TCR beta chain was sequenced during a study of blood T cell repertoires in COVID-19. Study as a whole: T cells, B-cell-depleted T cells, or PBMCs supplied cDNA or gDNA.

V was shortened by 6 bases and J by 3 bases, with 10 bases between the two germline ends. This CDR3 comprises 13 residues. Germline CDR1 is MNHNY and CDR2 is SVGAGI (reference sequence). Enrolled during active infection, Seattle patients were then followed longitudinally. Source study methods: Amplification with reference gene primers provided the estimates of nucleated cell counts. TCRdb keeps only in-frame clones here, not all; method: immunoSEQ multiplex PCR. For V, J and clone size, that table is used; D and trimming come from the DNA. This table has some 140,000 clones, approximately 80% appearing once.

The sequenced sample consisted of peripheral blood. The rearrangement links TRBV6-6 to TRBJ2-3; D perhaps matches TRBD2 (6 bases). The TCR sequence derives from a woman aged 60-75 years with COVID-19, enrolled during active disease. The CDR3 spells CASREGGTDTQYF. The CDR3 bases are TGTGCCAGCAGGGAGGGAGGTACAGATACGCAGTATTTT.